This T cell receptor (beta chain) was captured in a study of cytomegalovirus exposure and HLA in healthy donors. The PCR ran on 60 Vbeta and 13 Jbeta primers. Method: immunoSEQ multiplex PCR; TCRdb's copy keeps in-frame clones and lacks some. The table has hundreds of thousands of clones, around nine tenths seen once. As to this clone: The antigen is unknown.

Study findings and constraints: Later findings reportedly placed an Asian-associated ancestry cluster below the roughly 660-donor mean for N-insertions.

Germline V gene data show CDR1 as SEHNR and CDR2 as FQNEAQ (reference sequence). The CDR3 totals 14 residues. The V end lost 3 bases, the J end lost 3 bases, and 10 bases lay between the germline ends. The receptor comes from a woman younger than 35 in good health and CMV-seronegative. Input material: PBMCs. The chain carries TRBV7-9 and TRBJ2-3; the D gene is possibly TRBD2 (5 bases). CDR3 DNA: TGTGCCAGCAGCTTCGAGGGCAGGACAGATACGCAGTATTTT. Its protein product is CASSFEGRTDTQYF.